The 25 T cell receptor beta chains reported below all come from one sample, sequenced in a study of human T cells and chemical hapten exposure. Individual cDNA molecules (in the library) carried attached unique molecular identifiers. Using its own MiXCR run on the reads, TCRdb lists one record per CDR3 protein. The repertoire has around 120,000 distinct CDR3 sequences, 6.5% to 10% of them found once; the top ten carry 1.2% to 1.5%. Whole blood that had not been fractionated was the source of extracted total RNA. The sequenced sample was whole blood. The receptors shown here come from a human donor in good health. Some clones in this sample may be carry-over from other donors' samples.

The chain joins TRBV20-1 to TRBJ1-4; D gene ambiguous. CDR1 is DFQATT, CDR2 SNEGSKA, per germline (reference sequence). This CDR3 comprises 14 residues. Trimming cost V 5 bases and J 0 bases, with 10 bases left between them. The CDR3 region is CSAEARATNEKLFF. In DNA, the CDR3 is TGCAGTGCTGAGGCGAGGGCAACTAATGAAAAACTGTTTTTT.

The J gene is TRBJ2-5, the V gene TRBV27, with D perhaps TRBD2 (5 bases). This CDR3 region has 18 residues. CDR1 is MNHEY and CDR2 is SMNVEV in the germline V gene (reference sequence). V was pared by 2 bases and J by 2 bases, with 21 bases between. The CDR3 reads CASSLEGISGLPQETQYF. The DNA for the CDR3 is TGTGCCAGCAGTTTAGAAGGGATTTCAGGACTCCCTCAAGAGACCCAGTACTTC.

The sample holds many counts of this clonotype. The chain has TRBV12-3 or TRBV12-4 and TRBJ2-1; possible D gene TRBD1, 5 bases. V shed 8 bases and J shed 5 bases, with 22 bases lying between them. This CDR3 has 16 residues. The CDR3 coding sequence is TGTGCCAGCCGCCCGACAGACATGCTCATGGACAATGAGCAGTTCTTC. The encoded protein is CASRPTDMLMDNEQFF.

To note about this clonotype: A much larger clonotype is one base distant, so this may be a read error. The genes are TRBV12-3 or TRBV12-4 and TRBJ1-6; 11 bases agree with TRBD1. The CDR3 has 16 amino acids. The CDR3 protein is CGSSLGTGGYNSPLHF. In DNA form, the CDR3 reads TGTGGCAGCAGTTTAGGGACAGGGGGTTATAATTCACCCCTCCACTTT.

The chain recombines TRBV7-2 with TRBJ1-6; 7 bases agree with TRBD1. This CDR3 spans 15 amino acids. Per germline, CDR1 SGHTA and CDR2 FQGNSA. V shed 0 bases and J 7 bases; nucleotides not matched to a gene: 3. The CDR3: CASSLAGTANSPLHF. DNA of the CDR3: TGTGCCAGCAGCTTAGCGGGGACAGCCAATTCACCCCTCCACTTT.

This clonotype was picked up many times. The chain is built from TRBV6-1 and TRBJ1-2, with TRBD1 matching 8 bases. V trimming: 7 bases; J trimming: 3 bases; junction bases outside the gene matches: 10. This CDR3 has 15 residues. Germline CDR1 and CDR2: MNHNS and SASEGT. CDR3 DNA sequence: TGTGCCAGCAAGTCGAGACAGGGGTTGGACTATGGCTACACCTTC. This gives the protein CASKSRQGLDYGYTF.

At least ten counts were recorded for this clonotype. The V call is TRBV10-3, the J call TRBJ1-1; D perhaps matches TRBD1 (5 bases). Trimming took off 0 bases at V and 1 base at J, with 9 bases between the two ends. Germline V lookup: CDR1 ENHRY, CDR2 SYGVKD. The CDR3 sequence is 15 residues long. The CDR3 bases are TGTGCCATCAGTGAGTCGAAGGGGTGGAACACTGAAGCTTTCTTT. Protein: CAISESKGWNTEAFF.

V usage is TRBV4-3 and J usage is TRBJ2-7, with 8 bases lining up with TRBD1. Unmatched junction bases numbered 5, after V lost 4 bases and J lost 6 bases. The CDR3 loop spans 13 amino acids. Germline CDR1 is LGHNA and CDR2 is YSLEER. The CDR3, as DNA: TGCGCCAGCAGCCCGGACAGGGTGTCCGAGCAGTACTTC. Translated: CASSPDRVSEQYF.

The chain combines TRBV6-5 with TRBJ2-1; 8 bases map to TRBD1. The junction had 12 bases not matched to a gene; V was cut back by 4 bases and J by 4 bases. From germline, CDR1 is MNHEY and CDR2 SVGAGI. This CDR3 is built from 17 residues. CDR3 coding DNA: TGTGCCAGCAGTTTAATACATCAGGGGGCATCTTACAATGAGCAGTTCTTC. Amino acid sequence: CASSLIHQGASYNEQFF.

In its sample, this clonotype was seen a few times. The CDR3 DNA is TGTGCCAGTAACACGGGAGGGGGCTGGAATCAGCCCCAGCATTTT. This encodes CASNTGGGWNQPQHF. The chain is built from TRBV19 and TRBJ1-5, with TRBD1 matching 7 bases. V trimming: 7 bases; J trimming: 4 bases; junction bases outside the gene matches: 10. This CDR3 is built from 15 residues. Germline assignment: CDR1 LNHDA and CDR2 SQIVND (reference sequence).

The chain employs TRBV12-3 or TRBV12-4 and TRBJ2-1; no definite D call. The CDR3 runs 12 residues. The V end was cut by 3 bases, the J end by 8 bases, with 8 bases between. The CDR3 reads CASSFRLYEQFF. CDR3 coding DNA: TGTGCCAGCAGTTTCCGCTTGTATGAGCAGTTCTTC.

The J gene is TRBJ2-3, the V gene TRBV30; maybe TRBD2 (6 bases). CDR3 length: 11 amino acids. CDR1 is GTSNPN and CDR2 is SVGIG in the germline V gene (reference sequence). The V and J ends lost 5 bases and 6 bases respectively, with 9 bases between them. The CDR3 loop reads CAWGGSDTQYF. CDR3 nucleotides: TGTGCCTGGGGGGGGTCGGATACGCAGTATTTT.

In its sample, this clonotype was seen many times. The chain recombines TRBV7-3 with TRBJ1-3; D not certain. Trimming removed 5 bases at V and 0 bases at J, with 2 bases between. The CDR3 has 12 residues. In germline, CDR1 is SGHTA, CDR2 FQGTGA. The CDR3 sequence is CASSGSGNTIYF. The CDR3, as DNA: TGTGCCAGCAGCGGCTCTGGAAACACCATATATTTT.

The rearrangement links TRBV6-4 to TRBJ2-3; 8 bases match TRBD2. The V gene's germline CDR1 is MRHNA and CDR2 SNTAGT. The CDR3 runs to 15 residues. V lost 5 bases to trimming and J lost 2 bases; unmatched junction nucleotides: 6. CDR3 residues: CASSRGAGVTDTQYF. DNA of the CDR3: TGTGCCAGCAGTAGAGGAGCGGGGGTCACAGATACGCAGTATTTT.

V and J are TRBV27 and TRBJ2-7; 8 bases are shared with TRBD1. V lost 7 bases and J lost 1; bases outside the gene matches: 6. The V gene's germline CDR1 is MNHEY and CDR2 SMNVEV (reference sequence). This CDR3 contains 14 residues. In DNA form, the CDR3 reads TGTGCCAGCAAGCCCCAGGGGGCTTCCTACGAGCAGTACTTC. Encoded protein: CASKPQGASYEQYF.

This clonotype was picked up a small number of times. This chain uses TRBV12-3 or TRBV12-4 with TRBJ1-1; no clear D gene. The length of the CDR3 is 13 residues. Deletions cut 5 bases from V and 0 bases from J, with 7 bases between. CDR3 loop: CASSVQLNTEAFF. DNA of the CDR3: TGTGCCAGCAGTGTACAGTTGAACACTGAAGCTTTCTTT.

This clonotype was picked up a small number of times. The chain combines TRBV6-6 with TRBJ2-7, with 8 bases fitting TRBD2. This CDR3 has 16 residues. Losses at the gene ends were 1 base for V and 2 bases for J; bases not matched to a gene: 7. Germline V lookup: CDR1 MNHNY, CDR2 SVGAGI (reference sequence). The CDR3 DNA reads TGTGCCAGCAGTTACTTTAGCGGGGTCGGCACCTACGAGCAGTACTTC. Protein: CASSYFSGVGTYEQYF.

This clonotype was picked up many times. The chain is built from TRBV19 and TRBJ1-5, with TRBD1 matching over 9 bases. The germline V gene encodes CDR1 LNHDA and CDR2 SQIVND (reference sequence). The CDR3 spans 16 residues. Germline trimming cut 5 bases from V and 4 bases from J; bases unmatched to any gene: 9. The CDR3 nucleotides are TGTGCCAGTAGTGTGGGACAGGGCCCCTGGAATCAGCCCCAGCATTTT. It yields the protein CASSVGQGPWNQPQHF.

This clonotype showed up many times. V gene TRBV27 combines with J gene TRBJ1-4, with 9 bases matching TRBD1. The CDR3 sequence is 15 residues long. The germline V gene has CDR1 MNHEY and CDR2 SMNVEV (reference sequence). Trimming took 4 bases from V and 5 from J; bases not matched to a gene: 5. Written as DNA, the CDR3 is TGTGCCAGCAGTTCCCGGACAGGGGTAAATGAAAAACTGTTTTTT. Translated, it gives CASSSRTGVNEKLFF. The variable domain in full, with the rest retrieved from reference TRBV27 and TRBJ1-4, is EAQVTQNPRYLITVTGKKLTVTCSQNMNHEYMSWYRQDPGLGLRQIYYSMNVEVTDKGDVPEGYKVSRKEKRNFPLILESPSPNQTSLYFCASSSRTGVNEKLFFGSGTQLSVL.

This clonotype has ten or more counts. This chain connects TRBV18 to TRBJ2-7; 9 nucleotides align to TRBD1. With V trimmed by 5 bases and J by 2 bases, 7 bases remained unmatched. This CDR3 comprises 15 residues. Germline values: CDR1 KGHSH, CDR2 LQKENI. CDR3 loop: CASSSDRGLPYEQYF. CDR3 coding DNA: TGTGCCAGCTCATCTGACAGGGGGTTACCCTACGAGCAGTACTTC.

In this sample, this clonotype turned up many times. The chain recombines TRBV13 with TRBJ2-1; D ambiguous. V lost 0 bases, J lost 7 bases, and 4 bases lay in between. The length of the CDR3 is 12 residues. CDR1 and CDR2 from the germline V gene are PRHDT and FYEKMQ (reference sequence). The CDR3 region has the DNA TGTGCCAGCAGCTTAGGGAAGAATGAGCAGTTCTTC. Its translation is CASSLGKNEQFF.

This clonotype was recorded a few times. The V gene is TRBV4-1, the J gene TRBJ2-1; tentative D call: TRBD2 (6 bases). The CDR3 is 15 residues long. Germline-derived CDR1 and CDR2 are MGHRA and YSYEKL. Trimming took 1 base from V and 7 from J, leaving 14 bases between them. The CDR3 is CASSQAIAASNEQFF. CDR3 sequence (DNA): TGCGCCAGCAGCCAAGCGATAGCGGCTTCGAATGAGCAGTTCTTC.

Ten or more counts support this clonotype. This chain connects TRBV14 to TRBJ2-5; D may be TRBD2 (5 bases). The V end was cut by 4 bases, the J end by 4 bases, with 16 bases between. Germline-derived CDR1 and CDR2 are SGHDN and FVKESK. The CDR3 runs to 15 residues. The CDR3 coding sequence is TGTGCCAGCAGCCCGGAGGACGTCGGCGGAGAGACCCAGTACTTC. As protein: CASSPEDVGGETQYF.

The chain has TRBV6-5 and TRBJ2-1; 7 bases map to TRBD2. This CDR3 contains 14 residues. The germline V gene has CDR1 MNHEY and CDR2 SVGAGI. The trim removed 6 bases at V and 8 bases at J, leaving 10 bases unmatched. The CDR3 nucleotides are TGTGCCAGCAGATACAAAGGGGCGGGGGATGAGCAGTTCTTC. Translating gives CASRYKGAGDEQFF.

This clonotype was observed many times. This chain uses TRBV27 with TRBJ1-5, with TRBD1 as a possible D gene (5 bases). The V end lost 6 bases, the J end lost 5 bases, and 14 bases lay between the germline ends. Germline V lookup: CDR1 MNHEY, CDR2 SMNVEV (reference sequence). The CDR3 is 14 residues long. CDR3 DNA sequence: TGTGCCAGCAGGCACACAGGAGGGGATCAGCCCCAGCATTTT. Translated, it gives CASRHTGGDQPQHF.